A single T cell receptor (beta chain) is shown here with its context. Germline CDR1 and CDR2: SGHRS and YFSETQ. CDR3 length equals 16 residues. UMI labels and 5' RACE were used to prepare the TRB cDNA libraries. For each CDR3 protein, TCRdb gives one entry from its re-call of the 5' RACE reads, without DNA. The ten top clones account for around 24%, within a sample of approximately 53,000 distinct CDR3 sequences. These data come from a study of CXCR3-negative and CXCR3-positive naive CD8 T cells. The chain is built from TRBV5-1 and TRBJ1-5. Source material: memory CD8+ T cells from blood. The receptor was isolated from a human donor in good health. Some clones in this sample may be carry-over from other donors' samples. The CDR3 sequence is CASSLGPRLEDQTQHF.